Listed here is a single T cell receptor beta chain. Its target is unknown. This specimen comes from a study of CXCR3-negative and CXCR3-positive naive CD8 T cells. Each TRB cDNA library was prepared by 5' RACE (with UMI labels). TCRdb reprocessed the 5' RACE reads, keeping one entry per CDR3 protein, no DNA. This sample lists about 150,000 distinct CDR3 sequences; its ten largest clones have over 0.35%. Broader study findings: Higher TRB CDR3 hydrophobicity marked CXCR3-positive naive cells relative to CXCR3-negative naive cells.

The receptor comes from a human donor in good health. Some clones in this sample may be carry-over from other donors' samples. Specimen: naive CXCR3+ CD8+ T cells from blood. Subset indicated: CD45RO-CCR7+CD27+CD95- naive CD8+ T cells expressing CXCR3 (TNR3+).

CDR3 region: CASSSRDRGASGANVLTF. The rearrangement uses TRBV11-1 and TRBJ2-6; TCRdb's D call, TRBD1, is unchecked because there is no DNA. From germline, CDR1 is SGHAT and CDR2 FQDESV (reference sequence). The length of the CDR3 is 18 residues.